This T cell receptor (beta chain) was identified in a study of T cells in Graves' hyperthyroidism and ophthalmopathy. From RNA transcripts, TCR beta CDR3 regions were amplified. The HTBI set primed first-round TCR CDR3 RT-PCR. TCRdb reprocessed the multiplex PCR reads via MiXCR and lists one record per CDR3 protein. Of approximately 430,000 distinct CDR3 sequences detected, roughly 14% appear once; the ten largest clones hold approximately 7.5%. Aged 18 to 65, the patients had hyperthyroidism that was newly diagnosed and had lasted under 2 months. Patients showing uncontrolled infection, other autoimmune disease, pregnancy or lactation were ineligible. Using 10 ml of fresh peripheral blood, PBMCs were prepared. Looked up from germline, CDR1 is LGHNA and CDR2 is YNFKEQ. Trimming left V 0 bases short and J 2 bases short, with 14 bases between. The CDR3 consists of 18 residues.

The chain is built from TRBV4-2 and TRBJ2-6; tentatively, D is TRBD2 (5 bases). Sequenced material: blood. The source is a woman younger than 30 with Graves' hyperthyroidism. This CDR3 is CASSQDPGPGAGANVLTF. CDR3 in DNA: TGTGCCAGCAGCCAAGATCCGGGTCCCGGGGCTGGGGCCAACGTCCTGACTTTC.